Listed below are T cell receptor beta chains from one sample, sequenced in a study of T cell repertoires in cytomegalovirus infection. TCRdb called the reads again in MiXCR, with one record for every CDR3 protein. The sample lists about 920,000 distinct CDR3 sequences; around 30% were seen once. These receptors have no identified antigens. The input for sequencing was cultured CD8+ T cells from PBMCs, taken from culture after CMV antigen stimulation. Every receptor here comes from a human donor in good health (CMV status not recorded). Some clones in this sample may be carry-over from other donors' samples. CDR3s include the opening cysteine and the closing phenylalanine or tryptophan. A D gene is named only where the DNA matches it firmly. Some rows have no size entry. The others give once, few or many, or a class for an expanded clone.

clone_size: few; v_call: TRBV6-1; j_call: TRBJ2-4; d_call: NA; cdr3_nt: TGTGCCATTGCGGACAGTGCCAAAAACATTCAGTACTTC; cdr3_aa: CAIADSAKNIQYF
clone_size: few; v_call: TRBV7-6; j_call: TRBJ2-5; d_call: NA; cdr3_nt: TGTGCCAGCAGCTTAACGGGGGGCTTTTTTGAGACCCAGTACTTC; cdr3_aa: CASSLTGGFFETQYF
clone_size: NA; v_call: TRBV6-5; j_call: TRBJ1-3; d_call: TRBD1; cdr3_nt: TGTGCCAGCAGTTACTCGGGGACAGGGTTCGGAAACACCATATATTTT; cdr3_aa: CASSYSGTGFGNTIYF
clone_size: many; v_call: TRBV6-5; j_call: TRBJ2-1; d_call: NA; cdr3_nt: TGTGCCAGCAGTTACGGCACAGGGTCCTACAATGAGCAGTTCTTC; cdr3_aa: CASSYGTGSYNEQFF
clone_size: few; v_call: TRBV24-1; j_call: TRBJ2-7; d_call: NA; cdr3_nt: TGTGCCACCAGTGAATCCGGGACAAATGAGCAGTACTTC; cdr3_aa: CATSESGTNEQYF
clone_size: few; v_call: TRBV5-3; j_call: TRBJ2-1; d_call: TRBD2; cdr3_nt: TGTGCCAGCAGCTTGGAAGCGGGGGGAGTGGCGGATGAGCAGTTCTTC; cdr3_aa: CASSLEAGGVADEQFF
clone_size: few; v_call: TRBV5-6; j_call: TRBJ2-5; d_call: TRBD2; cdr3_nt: TGTGCCAGCAGCTCCGGACTAGCGGGGTCCACGAGGGAGACCCAGTACTTC; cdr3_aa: CASSSGLAGSTRETQYF
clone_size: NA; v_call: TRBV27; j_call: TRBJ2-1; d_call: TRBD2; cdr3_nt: TGTGCCAGCAGTTCGGGCGGGGGGGCCCCTGGTGAGCAGTTCTTC; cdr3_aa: CASSSGGGAPGEQFF
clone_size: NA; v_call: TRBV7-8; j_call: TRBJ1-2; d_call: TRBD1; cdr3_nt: TGTGTCAGCAGCCCGACGACAGGGGGTTATGGCTACACCTTC; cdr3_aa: CVSSPTTGGYGYTF
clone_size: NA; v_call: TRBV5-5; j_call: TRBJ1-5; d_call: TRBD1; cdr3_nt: TGTGCCAGCAGCTGGGGCTGGACAGGGGGCGGCGAGCCCCAGCATTTT; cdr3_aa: CASSWGWTGGGEPQHF
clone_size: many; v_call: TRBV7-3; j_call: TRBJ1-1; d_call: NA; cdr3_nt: TGTGCCAGCAGCTCGTACTGGAACACTGAAGCTTTCTTT; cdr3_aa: CASSSYWNTEAFF
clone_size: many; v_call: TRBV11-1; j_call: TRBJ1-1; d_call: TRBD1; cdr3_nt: TGTGCCAGCAGCCAACTGCGGACAGGGAATACAGGCAACACTGAAGCTTTCTTT; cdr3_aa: CASSQLRTGNTGNTEAFF
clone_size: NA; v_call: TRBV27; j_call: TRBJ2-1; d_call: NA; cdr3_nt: TGTGCCAGCAGGGTGGGGGTTCCCTCCAATGAGCAGTTCTTC; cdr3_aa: CASRVGVPSNEQFF
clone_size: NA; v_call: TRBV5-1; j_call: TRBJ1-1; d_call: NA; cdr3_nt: TGCGCCAGCAGCTTTTCAGGGGCGAACACTGAAGCTTTCTTT; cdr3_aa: CASSFSGANTEAFF
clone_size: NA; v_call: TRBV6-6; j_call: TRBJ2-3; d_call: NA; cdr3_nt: TGTGCCAGCAGTAGGGGGGGGCACACAGATACGCAGTATTTT; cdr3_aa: CASSRGGHTDTQYF
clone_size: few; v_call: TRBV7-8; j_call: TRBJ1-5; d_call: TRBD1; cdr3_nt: TGTGCCAGCAGCGACCGGGACAGAGGCAATCAGCCCCAGCATTTT; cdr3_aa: CASSDRDRGNQPQHF
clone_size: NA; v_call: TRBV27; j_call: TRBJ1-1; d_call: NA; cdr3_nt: TGTGCCAGCAGCCAGAGTTACCTCGAAGGTCTTTCCGCTGAAGCTTTCTTT; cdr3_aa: CASSQSYLEGLSAEAFF
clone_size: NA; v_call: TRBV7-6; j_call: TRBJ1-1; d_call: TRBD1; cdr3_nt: TGTGCCAGCAGCTTAGCGACAGGGGCGTACGGTGAAGCTTTCTTT; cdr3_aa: CASSLATGAYGEAFF
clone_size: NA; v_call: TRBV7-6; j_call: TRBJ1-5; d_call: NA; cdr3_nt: TGTGTCAGCAGCTTAGCGAAGGGGGTGCCTCAGCCCCAGCATTTT; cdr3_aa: CVSSLAKGVPQPQHF
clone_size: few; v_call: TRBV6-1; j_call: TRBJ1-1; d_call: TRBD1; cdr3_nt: TGTGCCAGCCGACAGGGCGTAAAGACTGAAGCTTTCTTT; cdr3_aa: CASRQGVKTEAFF
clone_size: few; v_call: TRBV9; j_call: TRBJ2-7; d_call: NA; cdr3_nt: TGTGCCAGCAGCGCCCCCGGGACCTACGAGCAGTACTTC; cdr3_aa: CASSAPGTYEQYF
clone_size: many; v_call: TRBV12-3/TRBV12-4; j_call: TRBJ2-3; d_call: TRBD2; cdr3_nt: TGTGCCAGCAGTTTTAGGGCGCCCGGGGGGGATACGCAGTATTTT; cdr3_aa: CASSFRAPGGDTQYF
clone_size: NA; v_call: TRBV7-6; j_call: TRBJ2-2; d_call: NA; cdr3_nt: TGTGCCAGCAAGTCGACCCGAACGGACACCGGGGAGCTGTTTTTT; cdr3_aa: CASKSTRTDTGELFF
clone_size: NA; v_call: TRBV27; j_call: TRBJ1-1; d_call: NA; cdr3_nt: TGTGCCAGCAGTGATCAGGGGTGGAACACTGAAGCTTTCTTT; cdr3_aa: CASSDQGWNTEAFF
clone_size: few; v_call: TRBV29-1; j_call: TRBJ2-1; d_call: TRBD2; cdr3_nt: TGCAGCGTTGACGGGTCTAGCGGAGGGGCGGTGGGTGATGAGCAGTTCTTC; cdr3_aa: CSVDGSSGGAVGDEQFF
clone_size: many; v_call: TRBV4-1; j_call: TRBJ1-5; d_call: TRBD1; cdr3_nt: TGTGCCAGCAGTCAGGACAGGCTCAATCAGCCCCAGCATTTT; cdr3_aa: CASSQDRLNQPQHF
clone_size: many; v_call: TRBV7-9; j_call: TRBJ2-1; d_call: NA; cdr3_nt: TGTGCCAGCCGCAATTCCAAAAGGGGGAGGTCGCAGTTCTTC; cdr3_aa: CASRNSKRGRSQFF
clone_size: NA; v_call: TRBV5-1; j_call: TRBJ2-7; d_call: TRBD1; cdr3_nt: TGCGCCAGCAGCTTCGCCTCGACAGGGAACGAGCAGTACTTC; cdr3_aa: CASSFASTGNEQYF
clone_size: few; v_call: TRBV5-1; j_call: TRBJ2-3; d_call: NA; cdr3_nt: TGCGCCAGCAATGAAGAGAACTCTAGGACAGATACGCAGTATTTT; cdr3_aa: CASNEENSRTDTQYF
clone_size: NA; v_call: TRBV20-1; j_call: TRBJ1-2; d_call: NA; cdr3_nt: TGCAGTGCTCCAGACAGGAACTATGGCTACACCTTC; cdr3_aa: CSAPDRNYGYTF
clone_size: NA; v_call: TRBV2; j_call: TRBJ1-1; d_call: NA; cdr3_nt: TGTGCCAGTGGGGGTTATGAAGCTTTCTTT; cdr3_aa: CASGGYEAFF
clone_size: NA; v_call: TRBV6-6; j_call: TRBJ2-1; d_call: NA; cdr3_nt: TGTGCCAGCAGCCAGGACAGATCCAATGAGCAGTTCTTC; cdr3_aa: CASSQDRSNEQFF
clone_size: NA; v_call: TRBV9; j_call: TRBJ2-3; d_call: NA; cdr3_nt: TGTGCCAGCAGCGTTGGATCCGGGGAAGGCACAGATACGCAGTATTTT; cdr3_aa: CASSVGSGEGTDTQYF
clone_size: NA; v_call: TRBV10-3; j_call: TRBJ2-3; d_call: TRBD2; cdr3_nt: TGTGTCACCCGGGGGGGCCTCACAGATACGCAGTATTTT; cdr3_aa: CVTRGGLTDTQYF
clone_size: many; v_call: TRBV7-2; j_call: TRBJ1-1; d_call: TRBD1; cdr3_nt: TGTGCCAGCAGCGCAGAGACAGGGAGGTACACTGAAGCTTTCTTT; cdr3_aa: CASSAETGRYTEAFF
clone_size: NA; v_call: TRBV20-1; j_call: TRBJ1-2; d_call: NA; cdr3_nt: TGCAGTGCTAGAGAGGGGGAGGTTGGCTACACCTTC; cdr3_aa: CSAREGEVGYTF
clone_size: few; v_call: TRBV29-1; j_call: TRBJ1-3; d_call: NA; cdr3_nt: TGCAGCGTTCAATCCGGGGGCTATGGAAACACCATATATTTT; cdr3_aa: CSVQSGGYGNTIYF
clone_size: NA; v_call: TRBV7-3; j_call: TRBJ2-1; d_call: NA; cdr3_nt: TGTGCCAGCAGCTTAAAACCTATGGGGGAGTTATGGGGGAATGAGCAGTTCTTC; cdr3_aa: CASSLKPMGELWGNEQFF
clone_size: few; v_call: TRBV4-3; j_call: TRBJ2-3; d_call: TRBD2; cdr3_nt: TGCGCCAGCAGCCGAAATCTACGGGGGGGCCTTAGCACAGATACGCAGTATTTT; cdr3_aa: CASSRNLRGGLSTDTQYF
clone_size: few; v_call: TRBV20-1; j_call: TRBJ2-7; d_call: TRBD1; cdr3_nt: TGCAGTGCTAGTAACAGGGGGCAAGGCTACGAGCAGTACTTC; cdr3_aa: CSASNRGQGYEQYF
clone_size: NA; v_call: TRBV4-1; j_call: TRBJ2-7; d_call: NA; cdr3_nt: TGTGCCAGCAGCCAAGAGGGGACCCCCTACGAGCAGTACTTC; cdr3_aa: CASSQEGTPYEQYF
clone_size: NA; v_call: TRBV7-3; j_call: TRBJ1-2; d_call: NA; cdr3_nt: TGTGCCAGCAGCTTAAAGGCGGACCCCGTTGATGGCTACACCTTC; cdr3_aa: CASSLKADPVDGYTF
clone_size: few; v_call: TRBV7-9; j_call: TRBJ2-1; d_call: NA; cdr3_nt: TGTGCCAGCAGCCCCCCCCCTGGTGGCGGGGGCGCCTACAATGAGCAGTTCTTC; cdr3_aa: CASSPPPGGGGAYNEQFF
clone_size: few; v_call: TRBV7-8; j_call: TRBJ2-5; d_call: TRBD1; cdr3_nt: TGTGCCAGCAAGATTTACAGGGGTGGAGAGACCCAGTACTTC; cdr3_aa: CASKIYRGGETQYF
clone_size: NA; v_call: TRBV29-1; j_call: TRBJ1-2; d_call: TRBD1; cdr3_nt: TGCAGCGTTGATTTCAGGGGGCAAGGCTACACCTTC; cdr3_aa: CSVDFRGQGYTF
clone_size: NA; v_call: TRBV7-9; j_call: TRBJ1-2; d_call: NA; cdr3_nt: TGTGCCAGCAGCTTGTGGAACTATGGCTACACCTTC; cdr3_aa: CASSLWNYGYTF
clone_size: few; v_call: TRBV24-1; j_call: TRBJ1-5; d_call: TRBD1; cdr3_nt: TGTGCCACCAGTGAGAGGACAGGGGCGCCCGGGCCCCAGCATTTT; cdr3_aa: CATSERTGAPGPQHF
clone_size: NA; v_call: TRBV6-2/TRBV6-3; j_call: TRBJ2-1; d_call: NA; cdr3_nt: TGTGCCAGCAGTTACGGGAGGATGGAGTTCTTC; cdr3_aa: CASSYGRMEFF
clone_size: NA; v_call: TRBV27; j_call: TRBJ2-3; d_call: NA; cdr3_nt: TGTGCCAGCAGTCGCGAGACGGACAGCACAGATACGCAGTATTTT; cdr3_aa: CASSRETDSTDTQYF
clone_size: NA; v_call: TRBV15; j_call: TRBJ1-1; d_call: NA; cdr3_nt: TGTGCCACCAGCAAAATAGGAGAGACGAACACTGAAGCTTTCTTT; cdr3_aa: CATSKIGETNTEAFF